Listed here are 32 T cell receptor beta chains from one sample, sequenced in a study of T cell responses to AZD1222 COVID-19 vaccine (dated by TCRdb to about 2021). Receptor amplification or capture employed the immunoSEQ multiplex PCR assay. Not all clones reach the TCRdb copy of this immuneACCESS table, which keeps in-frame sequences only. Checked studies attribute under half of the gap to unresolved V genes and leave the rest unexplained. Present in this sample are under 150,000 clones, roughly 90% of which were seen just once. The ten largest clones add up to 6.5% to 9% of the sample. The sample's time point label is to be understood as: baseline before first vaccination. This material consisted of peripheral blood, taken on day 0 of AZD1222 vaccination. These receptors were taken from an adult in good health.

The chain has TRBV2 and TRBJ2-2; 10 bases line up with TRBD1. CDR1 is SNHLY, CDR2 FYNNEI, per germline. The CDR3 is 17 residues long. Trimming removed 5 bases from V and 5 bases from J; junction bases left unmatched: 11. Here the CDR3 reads CASSPRGQGLFTGELFF. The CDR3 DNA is TGTGCCAGCAGTCCGCGGGGACAGGGGTTATTTACCGGGGAGCTGTTTTTT.

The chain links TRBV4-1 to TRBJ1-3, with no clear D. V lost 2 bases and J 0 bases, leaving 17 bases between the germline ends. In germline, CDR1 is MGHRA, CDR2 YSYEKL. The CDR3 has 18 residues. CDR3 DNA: TGCGCCAGCAGCCAAAACAGCTACCTAACTCGCTCTGGAAACACCATATATTTT. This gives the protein CASSQNSYLTRSGNTIYF.

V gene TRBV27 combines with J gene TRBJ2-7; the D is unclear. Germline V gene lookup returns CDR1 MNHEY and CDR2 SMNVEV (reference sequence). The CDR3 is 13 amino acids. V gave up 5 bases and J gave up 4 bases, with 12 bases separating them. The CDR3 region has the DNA TGTGCCAGCAGTCCCGCCGGGCCTTACGAGCAGTACTTC. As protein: CASSPAGPYEQYF.

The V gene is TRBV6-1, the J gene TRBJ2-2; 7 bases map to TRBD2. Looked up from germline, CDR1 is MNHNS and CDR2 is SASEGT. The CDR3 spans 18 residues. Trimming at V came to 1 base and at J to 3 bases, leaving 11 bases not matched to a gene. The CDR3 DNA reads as TGTGCCAGCAGTGAAGTATTCGCGTCGGGGGGTCACACCGGGGAGCTGTTTTTT. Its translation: CASSEVFASGGHTGELFF.

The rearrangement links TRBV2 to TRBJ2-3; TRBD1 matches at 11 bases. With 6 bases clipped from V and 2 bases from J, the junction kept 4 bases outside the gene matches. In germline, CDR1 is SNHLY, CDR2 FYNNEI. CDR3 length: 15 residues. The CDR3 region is CASSGQGAFTDTQYF. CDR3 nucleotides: TGTGCCAGCAGCGGACAGGGGGCGTTCACAGATACGCAGTATTTT.

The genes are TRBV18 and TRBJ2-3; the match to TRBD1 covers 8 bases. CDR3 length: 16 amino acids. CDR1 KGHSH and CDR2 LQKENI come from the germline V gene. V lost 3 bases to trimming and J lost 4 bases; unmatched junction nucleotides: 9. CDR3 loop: CASSPSGPGGPDTQYF. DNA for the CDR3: TGTGCCAGCTCACCTTCTGGGCCAGGGGGCCCAGATACGCAGTATTTT.

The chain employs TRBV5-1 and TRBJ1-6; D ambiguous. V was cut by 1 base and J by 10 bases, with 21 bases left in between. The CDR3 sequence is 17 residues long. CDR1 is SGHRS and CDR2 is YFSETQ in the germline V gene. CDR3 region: CASSLNVASEILSPLHF. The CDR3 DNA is TGCGCCAGCAGCTTGAATGTGGCGTCTGAAATTCTCTCACCCCTCCACTTT.

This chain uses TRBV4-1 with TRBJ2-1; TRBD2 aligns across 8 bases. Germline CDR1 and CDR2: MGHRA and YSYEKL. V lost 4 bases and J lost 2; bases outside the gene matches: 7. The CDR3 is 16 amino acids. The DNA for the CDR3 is TGCGCCAGCAGCCCTTCAGCGGGAGATCCCTACAATGAGCAGTTCTTC. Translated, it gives CASSPSAGDPYNEQFF.

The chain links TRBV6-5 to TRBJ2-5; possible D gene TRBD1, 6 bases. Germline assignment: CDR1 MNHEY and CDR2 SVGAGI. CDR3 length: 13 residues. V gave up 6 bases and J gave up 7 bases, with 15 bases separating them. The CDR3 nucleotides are TGTGCCAGCAGAGCGAACAGGGCTTGGACCCAGTACTTC. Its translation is CASRANRAWTQYF.

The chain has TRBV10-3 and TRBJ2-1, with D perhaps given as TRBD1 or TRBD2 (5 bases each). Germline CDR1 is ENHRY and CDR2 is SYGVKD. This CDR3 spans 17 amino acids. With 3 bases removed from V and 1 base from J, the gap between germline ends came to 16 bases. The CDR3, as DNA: TGTGCCATCAGTGATCCGATCCGGGACCAGTCCTACAATGAGCAGTTCTTC. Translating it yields CAISDPIRDQSYNEQFF.

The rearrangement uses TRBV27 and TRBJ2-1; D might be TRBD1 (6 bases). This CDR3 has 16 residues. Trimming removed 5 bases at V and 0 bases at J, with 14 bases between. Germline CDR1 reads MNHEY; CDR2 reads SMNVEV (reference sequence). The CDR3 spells CASSMTRGRSYNEQFF. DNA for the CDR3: TGTGCCAGCAGTATGACCAGGGGCCGCTCCTACAATGAGCAGTTCTTC.

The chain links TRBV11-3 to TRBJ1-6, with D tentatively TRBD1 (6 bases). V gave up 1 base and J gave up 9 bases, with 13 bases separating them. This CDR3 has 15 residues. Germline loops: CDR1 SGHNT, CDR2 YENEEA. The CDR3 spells CASSLATGSCSPLHF. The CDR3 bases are TGTGCCAGCAGCTTAGCGACAGGCTCGTGTTCACCCCTCCACTTT.

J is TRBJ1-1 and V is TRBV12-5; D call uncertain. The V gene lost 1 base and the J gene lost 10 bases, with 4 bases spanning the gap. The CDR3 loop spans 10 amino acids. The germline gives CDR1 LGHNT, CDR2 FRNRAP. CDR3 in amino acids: CASGLATAFF. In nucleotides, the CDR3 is TGTGCTAGTGGTTTGGCGACAGCTTTCTTT.

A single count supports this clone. The CDR3 is CASSVVPGGGETQYF. The CDR3 DNA reads TGTGCCAGCAGCGTAGTACCGGGGGGAGGGGAGACCCAGTACTTC. The chain combines TRBV9 with TRBJ2-5; 7 bases are shared with TRBD2. Germline V gene data show CDR1 as SGDLS and CDR2 as YYNGEE. The CDR3 has 15 amino acids. V gave up 0 bases and J gave up 5 bases; unmatched junction bases: 7.

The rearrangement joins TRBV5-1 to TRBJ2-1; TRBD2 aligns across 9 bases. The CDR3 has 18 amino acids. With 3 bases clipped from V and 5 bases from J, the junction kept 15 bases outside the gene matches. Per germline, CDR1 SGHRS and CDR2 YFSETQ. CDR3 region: CASSSRWGSGRPNNEQFF. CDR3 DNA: TGCGCCAGCAGCTCTCGGTGGGGGAGCGGGAGGCCTAACAATGAGCAGTTCTTC.

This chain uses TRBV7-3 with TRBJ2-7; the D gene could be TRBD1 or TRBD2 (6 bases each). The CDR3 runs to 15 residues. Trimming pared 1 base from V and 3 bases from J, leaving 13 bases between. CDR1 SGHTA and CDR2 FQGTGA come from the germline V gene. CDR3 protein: CASSLIGGQNYEQYF. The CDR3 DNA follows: TGTGCCAGCAGCTTAATCGGGGGCCAGAACTACGAGCAGTACTTC. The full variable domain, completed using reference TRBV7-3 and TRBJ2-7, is GAGVSQTPSNKVTEKGKYVELRCDPISGHTALYWYRQSLGQGPEFLIYFQGTGAADDSGLPNDRFFAVRPEGSVSTLKIQRTERGDSAVYLCASSLIGGQNYEQYFGPGTRLTVT.

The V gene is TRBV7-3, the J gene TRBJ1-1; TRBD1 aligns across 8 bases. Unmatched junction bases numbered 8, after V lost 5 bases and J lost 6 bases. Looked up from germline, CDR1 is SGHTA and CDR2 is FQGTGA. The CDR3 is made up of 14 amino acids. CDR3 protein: CASSPRDRRSEAFF. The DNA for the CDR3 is TGTGCCAGCAGCCCCCGGGACAGGAGGTCTGAAGCTTTCTTT.

CDR3 sequence reads: CASLPGQGNAFF. The CDR3 bases are TGTGCCAGCCTTCCGGGACAGGGAAACGCTTTCTTT. The J gene is TRBJ1-1, the V gene TRBV25-1, with 9 bases lining up with TRBD1. V shed 8 bases, J shed 11 bases, and the junction held 9 bases outside the gene matches. Germline values: CDR1 MGHDK, CDR2 SYGVNS. CDR3 length: 12 residues.

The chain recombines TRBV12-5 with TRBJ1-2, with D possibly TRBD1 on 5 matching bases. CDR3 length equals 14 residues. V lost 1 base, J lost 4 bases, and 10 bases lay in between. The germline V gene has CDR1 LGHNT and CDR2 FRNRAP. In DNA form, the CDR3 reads TGTGCTAGTGGTTTGGCCCACGGGGCCTATGGCTACACCTTC. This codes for CASGLAHGAYGYTF.

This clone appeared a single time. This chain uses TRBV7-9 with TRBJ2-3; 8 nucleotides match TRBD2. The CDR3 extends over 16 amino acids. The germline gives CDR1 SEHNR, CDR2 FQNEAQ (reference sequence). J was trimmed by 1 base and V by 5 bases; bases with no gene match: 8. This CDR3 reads CASSPGTLAGTDTQYF. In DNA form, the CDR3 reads TGTGCCAGCAGCCCCGGTACACTAGCGGGCACAGATACGCAGTATTTT. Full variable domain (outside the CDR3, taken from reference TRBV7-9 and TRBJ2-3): DTGVSQNPRHKITKRGQNVTFRCDPISEHNRLYWYRQTLGQGPEFLTYFQNEAQLEKSRLLSDRFSAERPKGSFSTLEIQRTEQGDSAMYLCASSPGTLAGTDTQYFGPGTRLTVL.

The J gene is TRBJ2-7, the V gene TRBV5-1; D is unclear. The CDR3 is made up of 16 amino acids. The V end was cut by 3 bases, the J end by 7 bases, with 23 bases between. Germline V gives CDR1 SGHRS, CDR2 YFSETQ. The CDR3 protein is CASSSGASVAHGEQYF. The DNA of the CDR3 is TGCGCCAGCAGCTCTGGAGCGTCCGTCGCTCACGGGGAGCAGTACTTC.

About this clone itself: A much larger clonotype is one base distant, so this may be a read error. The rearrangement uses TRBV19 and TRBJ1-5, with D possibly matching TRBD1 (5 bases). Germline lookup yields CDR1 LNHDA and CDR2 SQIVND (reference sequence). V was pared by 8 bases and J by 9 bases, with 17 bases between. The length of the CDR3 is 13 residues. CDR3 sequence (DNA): TGTGCCAGTGAATGGGGCCAAGTGGGGCCCCAGCATTTT. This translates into CASEWGQVGPQHF.

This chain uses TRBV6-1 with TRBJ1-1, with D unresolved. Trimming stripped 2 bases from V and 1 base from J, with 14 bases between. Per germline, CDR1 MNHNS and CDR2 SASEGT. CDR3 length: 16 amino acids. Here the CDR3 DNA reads TGTGCCAGCAGTGAACCTCCACCTAAGGGGAACACTGAAGCTTTCTTT. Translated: CASSEPPPKGNTEAFF.

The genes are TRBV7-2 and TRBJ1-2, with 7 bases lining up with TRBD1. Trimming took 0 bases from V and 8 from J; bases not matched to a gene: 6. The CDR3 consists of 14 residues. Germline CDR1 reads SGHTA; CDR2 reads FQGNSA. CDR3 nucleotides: TGTGCCAGCAGCTTAGCGTACAGGGGAGACGGCTACACCTTC. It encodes CASSLAYRGDGYTF.

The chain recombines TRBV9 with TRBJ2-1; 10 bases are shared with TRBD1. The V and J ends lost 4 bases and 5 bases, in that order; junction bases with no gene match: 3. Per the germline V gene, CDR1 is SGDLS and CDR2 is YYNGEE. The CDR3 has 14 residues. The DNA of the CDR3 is TGTGCCAGCAGCCGACAGGGGGCCGACAATGAGCAGTTCTTC. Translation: CASSRQGADNEQFF.

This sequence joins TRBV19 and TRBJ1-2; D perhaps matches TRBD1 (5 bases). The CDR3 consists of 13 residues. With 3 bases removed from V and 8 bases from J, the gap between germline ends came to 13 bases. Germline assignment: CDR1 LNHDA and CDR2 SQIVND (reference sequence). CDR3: CASSISRDSGYTF. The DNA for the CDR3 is TGTGCCAGTAGTATTTCCAGGGATTCCGGCTACACCTTC.

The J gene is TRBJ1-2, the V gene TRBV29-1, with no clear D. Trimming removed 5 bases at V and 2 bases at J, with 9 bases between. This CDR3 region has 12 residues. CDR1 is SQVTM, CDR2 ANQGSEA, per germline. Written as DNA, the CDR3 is TGCAGCGTTAGCCGGGCGAACTATGGCTACACCTTC. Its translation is CSVSRANYGYTF.

The CDR3 here is CASSEVRGVGTEAFF. The CDR3 nucleotides read TGTGCCAGCAGCGAGGTTAGGGGGGTTGGCACTGAAGCTTTCTTT. V is TRBV9 and J is TRBJ1-1; TRBD1 is a possible D gene (6 bases). Germline V gene lookup returns CDR1 SGDLS and CDR2 YYNGEE. The V and J ends lost 3 bases and 4 bases respectively, with 16 bases between them. The CDR3 has 15 amino acids.

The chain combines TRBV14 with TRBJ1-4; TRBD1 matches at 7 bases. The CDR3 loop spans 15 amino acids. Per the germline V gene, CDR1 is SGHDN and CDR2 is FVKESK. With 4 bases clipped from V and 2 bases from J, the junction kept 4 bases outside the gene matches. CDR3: CASSRQGQTNEKLFF. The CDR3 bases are TGTGCCAGCAGCCGCCAGGGACAGACTAATGAAAAACTGTTTTTT.

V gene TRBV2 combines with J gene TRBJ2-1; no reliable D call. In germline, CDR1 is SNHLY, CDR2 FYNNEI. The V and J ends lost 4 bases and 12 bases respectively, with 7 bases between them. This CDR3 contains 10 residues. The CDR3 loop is CASSVAAQFF. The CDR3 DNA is TGTGCCAGCAGTGTTGCGGCGCAGTTCTTC. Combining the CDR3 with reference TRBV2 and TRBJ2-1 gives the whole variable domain EPEVTQTPSHQVTQMGQEVILRCVPISNHLYFYWYRQILGQKVEFLVSFYNNEISEKSEIFDDQFSVERPDGSNFTLKIRSTKLEDSAMYFCASSVAAQFFGPGTRLTVL.

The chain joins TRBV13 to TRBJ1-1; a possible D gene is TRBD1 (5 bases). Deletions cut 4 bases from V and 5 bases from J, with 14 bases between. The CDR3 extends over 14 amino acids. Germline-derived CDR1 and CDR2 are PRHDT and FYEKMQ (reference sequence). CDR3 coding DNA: TGTGCCAGCAGCTCCAGAGGTGGGGGGACTGAAGCTTTCTTT. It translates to CASSSRGGGTEAFF.

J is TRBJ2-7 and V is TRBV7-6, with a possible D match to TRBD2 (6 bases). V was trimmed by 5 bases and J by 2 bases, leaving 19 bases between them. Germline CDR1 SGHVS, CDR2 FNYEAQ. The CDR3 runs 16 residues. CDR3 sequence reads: CASSRFARGGTYEQYF. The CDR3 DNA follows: TGTGCCAGCAGCCGATTTGCCCGTGGCGGGACCTACGAGCAGTACTTC.